This paragraph reports one T cell receptor (beta chain). Its antigen is not identified. TCRdb's copy holds only in-frame clones and misses some; the assay was immunoSEQ multiplex PCR. Of around 120,000 clones in the sample, roughly 90% were seen once. V was pared by 3 bases and J by 2 bases, with 3 bases of the junction left unmatched. The CDR3 loop spans 15 amino acids. CDR1 is SNHLY, CDR2 FYNNEI, per germline. This specimen comes from a study of T cell responses to AZD1222 COVID-19 vaccine. Whole-study results and caveats: All repertoire sampling was performed exclusively after the peak T cell response. Nearly half of spike-specific TCRs reportedly target variant regions that are unmutated in the B.1.351 and B.1.1.7 variants. White British ancestry dominated among donors, who included more females, and clonal diversity was possibly underestimated.

The receptor comes from an adult in good health. The specimen was peripheral blood, collected on day 0 of AZD1222 vaccination. The chain couples TRBV2 to TRBJ2-1, with 8 nucleotides matching TRBD1. The chain's CDR3 is CASSDYRGTYNEQFF. DNA of the CDR3: TGTGCCAGCAGTGATTACAGGGGGACCTACAATGAGCAGTTCTTC.